The 29 T cell receptor beta chains presented below share a single source sample, sequenced in a study of shared clonotypes between healthy human individuals. Data came from immunoSEQ multiplex PCR; TCRdb stores just in-frame clones and leaves some out. The sample includes 730,000 or so clones, around 72% of them seen just once. Sequencing was carried out using memory CD4+ T cells sorted from blood. The sample's subset: CD45RA-negative fraction. These receptor sequences come from a woman aged 25 to 39 in good health.

This clone showed up just a few times. The V gene is TRBV29-1, the J gene TRBJ1-1; D remains unclear. The CDR3 loop spans 15 amino acids. The germline V gene has CDR1 SQVTM and CDR2 ANQGSEA. The ends were cut back, 7 bases at V and 0 bases at J, with 18 bases in the middle. In DNA, the CDR3 is TGCAGCGCCTACTTAGGGCGGTCCCTGAACACTGAAGCTTTCTTT. Its translation: CSAYLGRSLNTEAFF.

This clone was counted a few times. This chain links TRBV25-1 with TRBJ1-3, with D unclear. In germline, CDR1 is MGHDK, CDR2 SYGVNS. Deletions cut 8 bases from V and 4 bases from J, with 6 bases between. The length of the CDR3 is 11 residues. CDR3 DNA: TGTGCCAGCGCATTCGGAAACACCATATATTTT. This codes for CASAFGNTIYF.

This rearrangement joins TRBV7-3 to TRBJ2-3; D unclear. The germline V and J ends were trimmed by 5 bases and 5 bases, with 11 bases remaining between them. There are 13 residues in the CDR3. Germline V lookup: CDR1 SGHTA, CDR2 FQGTGA. The CDR3 sequence: CASSQSDGDTQYF. The CDR3 coding sequence is TGTGCCAGCAGCCAATCTGATGGAGATACGCAGTATTTT.

The chain combines TRBV2 with TRBJ1-4; 10 bases are a match to TRBD1. Germline lookup yields CDR1 SNHLY and CDR2 FYNNEI. The CDR3 extends over 13 amino acids. The CDR3 DNA follows: TGTGAAGAACCGGGACAGGGGACGGAAAAACTGTTTTTT. It is translated as CEEPGQGTEKLFF.

The rearrangement uses TRBV11-2 and TRBJ1-5, with D perhaps matching TRBD1 (6 bases). The CDR3 length is 14 residues. Germline assignment: CDR1 SGHAT and CDR2 FQNNGV. V lost 1 base, J lost 6 bases, and 10 bases lay in between. The CDR3 coding sequence is TGTGCCAGCAGCTTAGCAGGGGACGGTCAGCCCCAGCATTTT. Translating it yields CASSLAGDGQPQHF.

The genes are TRBV7-2 and TRBJ1-1; tentatively, D is TRBD1 (5 bases). From germline, CDR1 is SGHTA and CDR2 FQGNSA. Trimming pared 1 base from V and 3 bases from J, leaving 12 bases between. This CDR3 contains 15 residues. The CDR3 region is CASSLDGRVYTEAFF. In DNA, the CDR3 is TGTGCCAGCAGCTTAGATGGCAGGGTGTACACTGAAGCTTTCTTT.

This clone was seen a single time. As DNA, the CDR3 is TGTGCCAGCAGCTTAGCGAACAGGGCCTACGAGCAGTACTTC. Translating it yields CASSLANRAYEQYF. This chain uses TRBV7-9 with TRBJ2-7, with D possibly matching TRBD1 (6 bases). V was cut by 0 bases and J by 2 bases, with 8 bases left in between. Germline V gene lookup returns CDR1 SEHNR and CDR2 FQNEAQ (reference sequence). The CDR3 has 14 residues.

This chain uses TRBV28 with TRBJ2-3; 13 bases agree with TRBD2. The CDR3 is 21 residues long. V was clipped by 2 bases and J by 1 base; unmatched bases: 15. Germline CDR1 reads MDHEN; CDR2 reads SYDVKM. CDR3 nucleotide sequence: TGTGCCAGCAGTTTAGGATATTTGACTAGCGGGAGGTACGGCCGCACAGATACGCAGTATTTT. Translated: CASSLGYLTSGRYGRTDTQYF. The variable domain in full, with the rest retrieved from reference TRBV28 and TRBJ2-3, is DVKVTQSSRYLVKRTGEKVFLECVQDMDHENMFWYRQDPGLGLRLIYFSYDVKMKEKGDIPEGYSVSREKKERFSLILESASTNQTSMYLCASSLGYLTSGRYGRTDTQYFGPGTRLTVL.

This clone appeared a few times. Other DNA sequences in the same sample also yield this CDR3. The chain joins TRBV5-1 to TRBJ2-7, with D maybe TRBD2 (5 bases). This CDR3 is 13 amino acids long. Trimming took 0 bases from V and 5 from J, leaving 9 bases between them. Germline V gene data show CDR1 as SGHRS and CDR2 as YFSETQ. CDR3 DNA: TGCGCCAGCAGCTTGGTTCTAGCCCACGAGCAGTACTTC. As protein: CASSLVLAHEQYF.

This clone showed up many times. This sequence joins TRBV6-5 and TRBJ2-2; a weak D match, TRBD1 (6 bases). Germline CDR1 MNHEY, CDR2 SVGAGI. CDR3 length: 15 residues. V lost 2 bases, J lost 6 bases, and 13 bases lay in between. The CDR3 region is CASSYQNRVAGELFF. The DNA of the CDR3 is TGTGCCAGCAGTTACCAAAACAGGGTCGCCGGGGAGCTGTTTTTT.

This chain uses TRBV5-4 with TRBJ2-6; D may be TRBD1 (6 bases). Trimming removed 3 bases from V and 0 bases from J, with 19 bases in between. This CDR3 is built from 19 residues. The germline V gene has CDR1 SGHNT and CDR2 YYREEE (reference sequence). DNA of the CDR3: TGTGCCAGCAGCTCCGGACAGCTGCCACGAAGCTCTGGGGCCAACGTCCTGACTTTC. This sequence encodes CASSSGQLPRSSGANVLTF. The whole variable domain, remainder taken from reference TRBV5-4 and TRBJ2-6, is ETGVTQSPTHLIKTRGQQVTLRCSSQSGHNTVSWYQQALGQGPQFIFQYYREEENGRGNFPPRFSGLQFPNYSSELNVNALELDDSALYLCASSSGQLPRSSGANVLTFGAGSRLTVL.

V gene TRBV10-3 combines with J gene TRBJ1-1; possible D gene TRBD1, 6 bases. From germline, CDR1 is ENHRY and CDR2 SYGVKD. The CDR3 has 13 residues. Trimming pared 11 bases from V and 1 base from J, leaving 14 bases between. The CDR3 nucleotides are TGTGCCGCCGGGGGGCAGAAGAACACTGAAGCTTTCTTT. Protein: CAAGGQKNTEAFF.

This clone was seen more than once but under ten times. The V and J genes are TRBV9 and TRBJ1-5; TRBD1 matches 7 bases. The CDR3 loop spans 15 amino acids. The V segment lost 4 bases and the J segment 5 bases; nucleotides outside the gene matches: 9. Germline V gene lookup returns CDR1 SGDLS and CDR2 YYNGEE. The CDR3 protein is CASSSGQELDQPQHF. As DNA, the CDR3 is TGTGCCAGCAGCTCTGGACAGGAGCTGGATCAGCCCCAGCATTTT.

The chain joins TRBV18 to TRBJ2-1, with unresolved D. V lost 6 bases, J lost 8 bases, and 14 bases lay in between. CDR3 length equals 13 residues. The germline V gene encodes CDR1 KGHSH and CDR2 LQKENI. CDR3 in amino acids: CASSSVGRHEQFF. The CDR3 region has the DNA TGTGCCAGCTCGAGCGTGGGTCGGCATGAGCAGTTCTTC.

The chain has TRBV7-7 and TRBJ2-1; the D is unclear. Deletions cut 2 bases from V and 4 bases from J, with 6 bases between. The V gene's germline CDR1 is SSHAT and CDR2 FNYEAQ (reference sequence). The CDR3 extends over 13 amino acids. The CDR3 spells CASSLSSYNEQFF. The DNA of the CDR3 is TGTGCCAGCAGCTTAAGTTCTTACAATGAGCAGTTCTTC.

This clone appeared a few times. The chain recombines TRBV11-2 with TRBJ2-3; TRBD2 matches at 7 bases. There are 17 residues in the CDR3. The germline V gene encodes CDR1 SGHAT and CDR2 FQNNGV. Losses at the gene ends were 5 bases for V and 0 bases for J; bases not matched to a gene: 11. The CDR3: CASSTPATSDSTDTQYF. CDR3 DNA sequence: TGTGCCAGCAGCACCCCCGCTACTAGCGATAGCACAGATACGCAGTATTTT.

The V gene is TRBV5-1, the J gene TRBJ2-3; 9 bases align to TRBD1. Germline trimming cut 4 bases from V and 5 bases from J; bases unmatched to any gene: 11. Germline CDR1 reads SGHRS; CDR2 reads YFSETQ. This CDR3 is 16 amino acids long. CDR3 sequence: CASSRPTGGEGDTQYF. The DNA of the CDR3 is TGCGCCAGCAGCAGACCCACAGGGGGCGAGGGAGATACGCAGTATTTT.

V gene TRBV28 combines with J gene TRBJ2-6; 9 bases line up with TRBD1. Germline V CDR1 and CDR2: MDHEN, SYDVKM. J was trimmed by 0 bases and V by 6 bases; bases with no gene match: 9. This CDR3 is 18 amino acids long. CDR3 region: CASRRGQGMGSGANVLTF. The CDR3 DNA reads as TGTGCCAGCAGGCGGGGACAGGGAATGGGCTCTGGGGCCAACGTCCTGACTTTC. Full variable domain (outside the CDR3, taken from reference TRBV28 and TRBJ2-6): DVKVTQSSRYLVKRTGEKVFLECVQDMDHENMFWYRQDPGLGLRLIYFSYDVKMKEKGDIPEGYSVSREKKERFSLILESASTNQTSMYLCASRRGQGMGSGANVLTFGAGSRLTVL.

The chain couples TRBV11-2 to TRBJ2-4; 8 bases align to TRBD1. The CDR3 contains 15 residues. With 5 bases clipped from V and 8 bases from J, the junction kept 11 bases outside the gene matches. Germline V gene sequence: CDR1 SGHAT, CDR2 FQNNGV. The CDR3 nucleotides read TGTGCCAGCAGCCCCCTGCGGACAGGGCCACACATTCAGTACTTC. Translating it yields CASSPLRTGPHIQYF.

This clone has just a few counts. The chain recombines TRBV15 with TRBJ1-5; a weak D match, TRBD1 (5 bases). V lost 2 bases and J 0 bases, leaving 8 bases between the germline ends. The CDR3 length is 15 residues. Germline-derived CDR1 and CDR2 are LNHNV and YYDKDF (reference sequence). CDR3 sequence: CATSRQGYSNQPQHF. As DNA, the CDR3 is TGTGCCACCAGCAGACAGGGTTATAGCAATCAGCCCCAGCATTTT.

This clone was seen a single time. The chain combines TRBV11-2 with TRBJ2-5, with D hard to call. V dropped 2 bases and J dropped 5 bases, with 9 bases sitting between them. This CDR3 spans 13 amino acids. Germline loops: CDR1 SGHAT, CDR2 FQNNGV. Here the CDR3 reads CASSLPPGETQYF. The CDR3 region has the DNA TGTGCCAGCAGCTTACCCCCCGGGGAGACCCAGTACTTC.

The genes are TRBV11-2 and TRBJ2-1; maybe TRBD1 (5 bases). The CDR3 runs to 14 residues. Germline lookup yields CDR1 SGHAT and CDR2 FQNNGV. The V end was cut by 0 bases, the J end by 8 bases, with 11 bases between. The CDR3 sequence: CASSLDGARDEQFF. The CDR3 DNA reads as TGTGCCAGCAGCTTAGATGGGGCACGGGATGAGCAGTTCTTC.

The chain is built from TRBV5-1 and TRBJ2-6; tentative D call: TRBD2 (5 bases). Trimming took off 3 bases at V and 2 bases at J, with 12 bases between the two ends. This CDR3 has 16 amino acids. Looked up from germline, CDR1 is SGHRS and CDR2 is YFSETQ. CDR3: CASSSGLTPGANVLTF. The CDR3 DNA reads as TGCGCCAGCAGCTCCGGACTTACACCTGGGGCCAACGTCCTGACTTTC.

This clone has only a few counts. This chain links TRBV7-2 with TRBJ2-4, with D tentatively TRBD1 (5 bases). The CDR3 is 15 residues long. Germline V gene sequence: CDR1 SGHTA, CDR2 FQGNSA. Trimming removed 5 bases at V and 0 bases at J, with 11 bases between. Here the CDR3 reads CASSLTVLAKNIQYF. CDR3 nucleotides: TGTGCCAGCAGCCTGACAGTACTAGCCAAAAACATTCAGTACTTC.

CDR3 sequence: CASSPRQGNTGELFF. CDR3 sequence (DNA): TGTGCCAGCAGCCCCCGACAGGGCAACACCGGGGAGCTGTTTTTT. This rearrangement joins TRBV11-3 to TRBJ2-2; 7 bases align to TRBD1. The CDR3 has 15 residues. The ends lost 5 bases at V and 2 bases at J; junction bases unmatched: 5. Germline loops: CDR1 SGHNT, CDR2 YENEEA.

The V call is TRBV18, the J call TRBJ1-1; 9 bases are shared with TRBD1. The CDR3 consists of 17 residues. Looked up from germline, CDR1 is KGHSH and CDR2 is LQKENI. With V trimmed by 3 bases and J by 0 bases, 8 bases remained unmatched. This CDR3 reads CASSPPGTGRMNTEAFF. The CDR3 nucleotides are TGTGCCAGCTCACCCCCCGGGACAGGGCGTATGAACACTGAAGCTTTCTTT.

The chain employs TRBV11-1 and TRBJ1-1; no reliable D call. V lost 5 bases to trimming and J lost 8 bases, with 12 bases between them. The CDR3 totals 12 residues. Germline V gene lookup returns CDR1 SGHAT and CDR2 FQDESV (reference sequence). The CDR3 reads CASSHPPREAFF. Here the CDR3 DNA reads TGTGCCAGCAGCCACCCACCTCGAGAAGCTTTCTTT.

This rearrangement joins TRBV6-5 to TRBJ1-5; a possible D gene is TRBD1 (5 bases). The V end lost 6 bases, the J end lost 0 bases, and 9 bases lay between the germline ends. CDR3 length: 14 residues. The V gene's germline CDR1 is MNHEY and CDR2 SVGAGI. The chain's CDR3 is CASRPDISNQPQHF. The CDR3 DNA follows: TGTGCCAGCAGACCGGACATTAGCAATCAGCCCCAGCATTTT.

The chain combines TRBV7-4 with TRBJ1-1; D call uncertain. V lost 3 bases to trimming and J lost 1 base, with 12 bases between them. The CDR3 covers 15 residues. The germline V gene encodes CDR1 SGHVT and CDR2 SQSDAQ. CDR3 sequence (DNA): TGTGCCAGCAGCTTCCGTCCGATCCAGAACACTGAAGCTTTCTTT. Its translation: CASSFRPIQNTEAFF.